This T cell receptor beta chain was captured by sequencing in a study of shared clonotypes between healthy human individuals. Sorted subsets were amplified in replicate PCRs using around 200 ng DNA, around 30,000 T cell genomes. Measured with immunoSEQ multiplex PCR; TCRdb has only the in-frame clones, and not every one. The sample comprises more than 2,000,000 clones, 90% to 95% of which are singletons, and 0.13% to 0.15% rests with the top ten. With 5 bases clipped from V and 2 bases from J, the junction kept 5 bases outside the gene matches. This CDR3 is 14 amino acids long. Germline V gene sequence: CDR1 MNHNY, CDR2 SVGAGI (reference sequence).

This rearrangement joins TRBV6-6 to TRBJ2-7, with 8 positions matching TRBD1. The sequence was collected from a man aged 18 to 29 in good health. The sequenced material came from naive CD4+ T cells sorted from blood. Subset specified: CD45RA+ positively selected. CDR3 bases: TGTGCCAGCAGTCGACAGGGGACACCCTACGAGCAGTACTTC. It encodes CASSRQGTPYEQYF.